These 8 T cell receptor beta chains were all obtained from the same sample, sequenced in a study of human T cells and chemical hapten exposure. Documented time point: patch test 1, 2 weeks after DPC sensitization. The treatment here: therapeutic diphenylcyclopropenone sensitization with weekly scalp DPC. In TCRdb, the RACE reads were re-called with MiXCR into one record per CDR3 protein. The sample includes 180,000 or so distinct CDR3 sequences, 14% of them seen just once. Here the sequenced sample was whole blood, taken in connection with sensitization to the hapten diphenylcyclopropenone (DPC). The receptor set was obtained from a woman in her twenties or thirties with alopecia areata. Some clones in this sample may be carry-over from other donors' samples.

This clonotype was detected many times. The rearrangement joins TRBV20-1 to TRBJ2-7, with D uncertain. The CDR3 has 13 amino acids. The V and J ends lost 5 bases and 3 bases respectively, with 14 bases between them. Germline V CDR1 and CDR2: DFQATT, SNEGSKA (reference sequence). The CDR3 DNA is TGCAGTGCTGGGCCTCCGGTCGGCTACGAGCAGTACTTC. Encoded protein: CSAGPPVGYEQYF.

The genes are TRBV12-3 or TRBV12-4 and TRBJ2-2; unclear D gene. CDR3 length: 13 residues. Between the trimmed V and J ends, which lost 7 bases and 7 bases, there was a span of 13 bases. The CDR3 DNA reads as TGTGCCAGCACCCTTTCTCTTGTCGGGGAGCTGTTTTTT. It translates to CASTLSLVGELFF.

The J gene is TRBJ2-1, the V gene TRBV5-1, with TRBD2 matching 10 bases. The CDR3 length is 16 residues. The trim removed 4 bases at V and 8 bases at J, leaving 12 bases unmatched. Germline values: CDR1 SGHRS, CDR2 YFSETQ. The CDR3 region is CASSGALAGEGDEQFF. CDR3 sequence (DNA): TGCGCCAGCAGCGGTGCGCTAGCGGGAGAAGGTGATGAGCAGTTCTTC.

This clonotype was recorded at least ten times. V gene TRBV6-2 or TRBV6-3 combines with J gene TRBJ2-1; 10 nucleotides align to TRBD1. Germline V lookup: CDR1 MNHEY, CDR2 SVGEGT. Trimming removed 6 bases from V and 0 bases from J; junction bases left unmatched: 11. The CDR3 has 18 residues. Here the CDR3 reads CASSPGQGPSISYNEQFF. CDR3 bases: TGTGCCAGCAGCCCGGGACAGGGGCCTTCAATCTCCTACAATGAGCAGTTCTTC.

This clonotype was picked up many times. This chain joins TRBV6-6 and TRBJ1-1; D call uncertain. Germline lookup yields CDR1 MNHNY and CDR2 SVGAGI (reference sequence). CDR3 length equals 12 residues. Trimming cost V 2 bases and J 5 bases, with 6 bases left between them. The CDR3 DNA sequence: TGTGCCAGCAGTTACCAAGAAACTGAAGCTTTCTTT. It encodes CASSYQETEAFF.

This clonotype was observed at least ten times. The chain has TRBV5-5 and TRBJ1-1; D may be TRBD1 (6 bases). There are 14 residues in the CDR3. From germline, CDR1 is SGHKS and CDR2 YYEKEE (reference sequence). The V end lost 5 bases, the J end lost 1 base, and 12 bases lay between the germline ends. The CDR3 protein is CASSLRTANTEAFF. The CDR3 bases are TGTGCCAGCAGTTTAAGGACAGCGAACACTGAAGCTTTCTTT.

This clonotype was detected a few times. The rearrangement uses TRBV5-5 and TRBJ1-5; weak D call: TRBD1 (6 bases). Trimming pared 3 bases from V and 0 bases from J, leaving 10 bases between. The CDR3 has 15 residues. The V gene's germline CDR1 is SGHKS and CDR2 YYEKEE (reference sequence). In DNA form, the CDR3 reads TGTGCCAGCAGCTCTGGACAGAATAGCAATCAGCCCCAGCATTTT. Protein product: CASSSGQNSNQPQHF.

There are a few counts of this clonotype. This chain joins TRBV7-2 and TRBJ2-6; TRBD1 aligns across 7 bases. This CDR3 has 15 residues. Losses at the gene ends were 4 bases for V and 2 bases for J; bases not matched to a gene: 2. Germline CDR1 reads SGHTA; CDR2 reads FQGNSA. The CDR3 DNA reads TGTGCCAGCAGCTCGACAGGGCCTGGGGCCAACGTCCTGACTTTC. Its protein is CASSSTGPGANVLTF. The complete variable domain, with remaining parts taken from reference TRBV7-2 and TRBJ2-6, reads GAGVSQSPSNKVTEKGKDVELRCDPISGHTALYWYRQSLGQGLEFLIYFQGNSAPDKSGLPSDRFSAERTGGSVSTLTIQRTQQEDSAVYLCASSSTGPGANVLTFGAGSRLTVL.